This passage covers 30 T cell receptor beta chains from one sample sequenced in a study of cytomegalovirus exposure and HLA in healthy donors. 13 Jbeta primers and 60 Vbeta primers were used for the PCR. TCRdb's copy holds only in-frame clones and misses some; the assay was immunoSEQ multiplex PCR. Its clone listing holds 85,000 to 110,000 clones. The sample consisted of PBMCs. The source of these receptors is a man aged 35 to 55 in good health and CMV-seronegative.

V and J are TRBV10-2 and TRBJ2-5, with 9 bases fitting TRBD2. V shed 6 bases, J shed 3 bases, and the junction held 2 bases outside the gene matches. The germline gives CDR1 WSHSY, CDR2 SAAADI. The CDR3 runs 13 residues. The CDR3 spells CASRIAGEETQYF. Written as DNA, the CDR3 is TGCGCCAGCAGGATAGCGGGGGAAGAGACCCAGTACTTC.

J is TRBJ2-7 and V is TRBV7-9; D might be TRBD1 (6 bases). The CDR3 consists of 15 residues. Between the trimmed V and J ends, which lost 2 bases and 2 bases, there was a span of 13 bases. Germline CDR1 SEHNR, CDR2 FQNEAQ (reference sequence). CDR3 residues: CASSLFDGDTYEQYF. CDR3 nucleotides: TGTGCCAGCAGCTTATTTGACGGGGACACCTACGAGCAGTACTTC.

The V call is TRBV18, the J call TRBJ2-3; D unresolved. The CDR3 consists of 17 residues. Germline V gene lookup returns CDR1 KGHSH and CDR2 LQKENI. With 6 bases removed from V and 0 bases from J, the gap between germline ends came to 19 bases. This chain's CDR3 is CASSLNPPTSSTDTQYF. As DNA, the CDR3 is TGTGCCAGCTCCCTGAACCCCCCTACTTCTAGCACAGATACGCAGTATTTT.

This chain connects TRBV14 to TRBJ1-5, with D maybe TRBD1 (6 bases). The length of the CDR3 is 16 residues. Trimming removed 5 bases at V and 6 bases at J, with 20 bases between. Germline V lookup: CDR1 SGHDN, CDR2 FVKESK. The CDR3 DNA reads as TGTGCCAGCAGCAAAAGCGGTACAGGGCTAGGTCAGCCCCAGCATTTT. Translating it yields CASSKSGTGLGQPQHF. The whole variable domain, filled in from reference TRBV14 and TRBJ1-5, reads EAGVTQFPSHSVIEKGQTVTLRCDPISGHDNLYWYRRVMGKEIKFLLHFVKESKQDESGMPNNRFLAERTGGTYSTLKVQPAELEDSGVYFCASSKSGTGLGQPQHFGDGTRLSIL.

This chain links TRBV5-4 with TRBJ1-1; D is ambiguous. The ends were cut back, 3 bases at V and 11 bases at J, with 17 bases in the middle. CDR1 is SGHNT, CDR2 YYREEE, per germline (reference sequence). The CDR3 runs 13 residues. CDR3 loop: CASSSVGGREAFF. The CDR3 nucleotides are TGTGCCAGCAGCTCCGTAGGAGGAAGGGAGGCTTTCTTT.

The rearrangement links TRBV7-2 to TRBJ1-4; D may be TRBD1 (5 bases). The V and J ends lost 6 bases and 2 bases respectively, with 19 bases between them. The CDR3 loop spans 17 amino acids. Germline CDR1 and CDR2: SGHTA and FQGNSA. CDR3 bases: TGTGCCAGCAGAGCGACAAGGAGGGGTTCGACTAATGAAAAACTGTTTTTT. It specifies CASRATRRGSTNEKLFF.

A remark on this clone: The conserved final phenylalanine or tryptophan is absent from the CDR3, which likely points to a read error. Here the CDR3 DNA reads TGCGCCAGCAGCTTGGATCACCAGGGGGCTGAAGCTTTCCTT. Translating it yields CASSLDHQGAEAFL. V usage is TRBV5-1 and J usage is TRBJ1-1, with 7 bases fitting TRBD1. J gave up 6 bases and V 0 bases, and 5 bases lay outside the gene matches. CDR1 SGHRS and CDR2 YFSETQ come from the germline V gene. CDR3 size: 14 residues.

This sequence joins TRBV21-1 and TRBJ2-4; the D call of TRBD1 is as the table states it, not checked on the DNA. TRBV21-1 is a pseudogene. The CDR3 has 14 amino acids. The CDR3 DNA sequence: TGTGCCAGCAGCCTTATGGCCCCCAAAAACATTCAGTACTTC. Protein product: CASSLMAPKNIQYF.

The chain uses TRBV5-4 and TRBJ1-1; tentatively, D is TRBD1 (6 bases). Trimming removed 4 bases from V and 1 base from J, with 17 bases in between. This CDR3 spans 16 amino acids. Germline CDR1 reads SGHNT; CDR2 reads YYREEE (reference sequence). Here the CDR3 DNA reads TGTGCCAGCAGCCTAGGGCCGCTGGACAGGAACACTGAAGCTTTCTTT. Its translation is CASSLGPLDRNTEAFF.

Remarks on this clone: Other DNA sequences within the sample encode an identical CDR3. The V and J genes are TRBV28 and TRBJ1-5, with D hard to call. In germline, CDR1 is MDHEN, CDR2 SYDVKM. CDR3 size: 12 residues. V lost 5 bases, J lost 9 bases, and 11 bases lay in between. CDR3: CASSPPRGPQHF. The CDR3, as DNA: TGTGCCAGCAGTCCACCGAGAGGGCCCCAGCATTTT. Supplemented by reference TRBV28 and TRBJ1-5, the full variable domain reads DVKVTQSSRYLVKRTGEKVFLECVQDMDHENMFWYRQDPGLGLRLIYFSYDVKMKEKGDIPEGYSVSREKKERFSLILESASTNQTSMYLCASSPPRGPQHFGDGTRLSIL.

The chain couples TRBV28 to TRBJ2-7; no firm D call. Germline CDR1 is MDHEN and CDR2 is SYDVKM. This CDR3 comprises 10 residues. V dropped 6 bases and J dropped 6 bases, with 6 bases sitting between them. As DNA, the CDR3 is TGTGCCAGCAGCTTACGCGAGCAGTACTTC. As protein: CASSLREQYF.

The V call is TRBV4-3, the J call TRBJ2-6; TRBD1 might be the D (5 bases). CDR3 length: 16 amino acids. Trimming stripped 3 bases from V and 2 bases from J, with 11 bases between. Germline CDR1 is LGHNA and CDR2 is YSLEER. This CDR3 is CASSQPTGPGANVLTF. The CDR3 DNA follows: TGCGCCAGCAGCCAGCCCACAGGTCCTGGGGCCAACGTCCTGACTTTC.

This rearrangement joins TRBV10-3 to TRBJ2-3; the match to TRBD2 covers 10 bases. Looked up from germline, CDR1 is ENHRY and CDR2 is SYGVKD. The CDR3 sequence is 16 residues long. With V trimmed by 10 bases and J by 0 bases, 10 bases remained unmatched. CDR3 residues: CATTGLARSSTDTQYF. Written as DNA, the CDR3 is TGTGCCACCACGGGACTAGCGAGATCCAGCACAGATACGCAGTATTTT.

This chain's CDR3 is CASSFNGLAGGRNEQFF. CDR3 bases: TGCGCCAGCAGCTTCAATGGACTAGCGGGGGGGCGGAATGAGCAGTTCTTC. The chain links TRBV5-1 to TRBJ2-1, with 15 bases identical to TRBD2. The CDR3 sequence is 17 residues long. Germline V gene lookup returns CDR1 SGHRS and CDR2 YFSETQ. J was trimmed by 7 bases and V by 2 bases; bases with no gene match: 7.

This chain joins TRBV5-8 and TRBJ1-1, with a tentative D call TRBD1 (6 bases). Germline CDR1 and CDR2: SGHTS and YDEGEE. The V end was cut by 2 bases, the J end by 0 bases, with 8 bases between. This CDR3 has 14 amino acids. CDR3 sequence reads: CASSFRDMNTEAFF. The CDR3 nucleotides are TGTGCCAGCAGCTTCCGGGACATGAACACTGAAGCTTTCTTT.

The V gene is TRBV7-8, the J gene TRBJ2-5; 9 bases map to TRBD2. CDR1 is SGHVS and CDR2 is FQNEAQ in the germline V gene. V was pared by 5 bases and J by 7 bases, with 11 bases of the junction left unmatched. CDR3 length: 15 amino acids. CDR3: CASSPDQGLAVTQYF. In DNA, the CDR3 is TGTGCCAGCAGCCCTGATCAGGGACTAGCAGTGACCCAGTACTTC.

This chain uses TRBV28 with TRBJ1-5; D not certain. The CDR3 contains 14 residues. Germline CDR1 is MDHEN and CDR2 is SYDVKM. The V end was cut by 8 bases, the J end by 0 bases, with 11 bases between. Here the CDR3 DNA reads TGTGCCAGCGGCGGCGGATATAGCAATCAGCCCCAGCATTTT. It yields the protein CASGGGYSNQPQHF. Full variable domain (missing parts from reference TRBV28 and TRBJ1-5): DVKVTQSSRYLVKRTGEKVFLECVQDMDHENMFWYRQDPGLGLRLIYFSYDVKMKEKGDIPEGYSVSREKKERFSLILESASTNQTSMYLCASGGGYSNQPQHFGDGTRLSIL.

The CDR3 sequence is CASSSGTVADTQYF. The DNA for the CDR3 is TGTGCCAGCAGCTCCGGGACAGTGGCAGATACGCAGTATTTT. This sequence joins TRBV7-7 and TRBJ2-3; 7 bases match TRBD1. V gave up 4 bases and J gave up 4 bases; unmatched junction bases: 5. CDR3 size: 14 residues. The germline gives CDR1 SSHAT, CDR2 FNYEAQ (reference sequence).

About this clone: At one of its ends the junction is not consistent with the germline gene, which may arise from a read error. The rearrangement joins TRBV7-9 to TRBJ2-7; TRBD2 matches at 16 bases. The length of the CDR3 is 13 residues. CDR1 and CDR2 (germline): SEHNR, FQNEAQ (reference sequence). For the CDR3, the DNA is TGTGCCAGCAGCCTGGGGACTAGCGGGAGGGATAACTTC. Protein sequence: CASSLGTSGRDNF.

This rearrangement joins TRBV14 to TRBJ2-7, with TRBD2 matching 8 bases. The length of the CDR3 is 18 residues. Germline CDR1 SGHDN, CDR2 FVKESK. J lost 4 bases, V lost 1 base, and 15 bases had no gene match. The DNA for the CDR3 is TGTGCCAGCAGCCAAGGGGCGTCGACTAGCGAGTGGAAGTACGAGCAGTACTTC. Amino acid sequence: CASSQGASTSEWKYEQYF.

This chain joins TRBV19 and TRBJ1-5; 8 positions agree with TRBD1. Germline loops: CDR1 LNHDA, CDR2 SQIVND (reference sequence). This CDR3 contains 17 residues. V dropped 3 bases and J dropped 4; count of bases not matched to a gene: 11. This chain's CDR3 is CASSISAGGEGNQPQHF. The CDR3 coding sequence is TGTGCCAGTAGTATCTCGGCAGGGGGCGAGGGGAATCAGCCCCAGCATTTT. The whole variable domain, filled in from reference TRBV19 and TRBJ1-5, reads DGGITQSPKYLFRKEGQNVTLSCEQNLNHDAMYWYRQDPGQGLRLIYYSQIVNDFQKGDIAEGYSVSREKKESFPLTVTSAQKNPTAFYLCASSISAGGEGNQPQHFGDGTRLSIL.

J is TRBJ2-1 and V is TRBV2; 9 bases agree with TRBD2. Germline V gene sequence: CDR1 SNHLY, CDR2 FYNNEI. After removal of 4 bases from V and 7 bases from J, the junction contained 8 bases not matched to a gene. The CDR3 is 15 residues long. The chain's CDR3 is CASSGGLAGKNEQFF. The CDR3 DNA is TGTGCCAGCAGTGGTGGTCTAGCGGGAAAGAATGAGCAGTTCTTC.

V usage is TRBV12-5 and J usage is TRBJ2-3; D gene ambiguous. Germline CDR1 LGHNT, CDR2 FRNRAP. This CDR3 comprises 11 residues. V gave up 7 bases and J gave up 4 bases, with 6 bases separating them. CDR3 DNA sequence: TGTGCTAGTGCCCTTTCAGATACGCAGTATTTT. Translation: CASALSDTQYF.

The V and J genes are TRBV18 and TRBJ2-1; 8 bases are a match to TRBD2. Trimming took 6 bases from V and 4 from J; bases not matched to a gene: 11. Germline V CDR1 and CDR2: KGHSH, LQKENI. This CDR3 region has 16 residues. The CDR3 loop is CASSFGSSGKYNEQFF. CDR3 sequence (DNA): TGTGCCAGCTCCTTTGGGAGTAGCGGGAAATACAATGAGCAGTTCTTC.

To note about this clone: Additional DNA sequences in this sample encode the identical CDR3. The chain links TRBV19 to TRBJ2-2; a possible D gene is TRBD2 (5 bases). The V gene's germline CDR1 is LNHDA and CDR2 SQIVND (reference sequence). This CDR3 is built from 15 residues. Deletions cut 2 bases from V and 7 bases from J, with 14 bases between. For the CDR3, the DNA is TGTGCCAGTAGTATAACCAGCGGAGCTCACGGGGAGCTGTTTTTT. Amino acid sequence: CASSITSGAHGELFF.

The rearrangement links TRBV21-1 to TRBJ1-2. TRBV21-1 is classified as a pseudogene. The CDR3 totals 16 residues. Here the CDR3 DNA reads TGTGCCAGCAGCAAAATTTCAGGCGGGGTCCTCTATGGCTACACCTTC. Protein: CASSKISGGVLYGYTF.

The chain uses TRBV30 and TRBJ1-5; TRBD1 might be the D (6 bases). The CDR3 consists of 17 residues. Between the trimmed V and J ends, which lost 3 bases and 4 bases, there was a span of 22 bases. Germline lookup yields CDR1 GTSNPN and CDR2 SVGIG (reference sequence). This chain's CDR3 is CAWRPSALRDINQPQHF. DNA of the CDR3: TGTGCCTGGAGACCTTCCGCCCTCCGGGACATAAATCAGCCCCAGCATTTT.

The genes are TRBV4-3 and TRBJ2-2; TRBD2 agrees at 11 bases. CDR1 LGHNA and CDR2 YSLEER come from the germline V gene. The ends lost 0 bases at V and 7 bases at J; junction bases unmatched: 4. The CDR3 sequence is 16 residues long. CDR3 residues: CASSQDSSGGNGELFF. The CDR3, as DNA: TGCGCCAGCAGCCAAGATTCTAGCGGGGGGAACGGGGAGCTGTTTTTT.

This chain connects TRBV2 to TRBJ2-5; 9 bases map to TRBD1. The length of the CDR3 is 13 residues. Germline CDR1 is SNHLY and CDR2 is FYNNEI. V dropped 4 bases and J dropped 5; count of bases not matched to a gene: 2. The CDR3 DNA follows: TGTGCCAGCAGTGCAGGGACAGGGGAGACCCAGTACTTC. Translating gives CASSAGTGETQYF. Full variable domain (remainder filled in from reference TRBV2 and TRBJ2-5): EPEVTQTPSHQVTQMGQEVILRCVPISNHLYFYWYRQILGQKVEFLVSFYNNEISEKSEIFDDQFSVERPDGSNFTLKIRSTKLEDSAMYFCASSAGTGETQYFGPGTRLLVL.

V usage is TRBV7-9 and J usage is TRBJ2-5; 8 bases agree with TRBD2. This CDR3 is 14 amino acids long. J gave up 4 bases and V 5 bases, and 6 bases lay outside the gene matches. From germline, CDR1 is SEHNR and CDR2 FQNEAQ (reference sequence). This CDR3 is CASSAGGLGETQYF. The CDR3 nucleotides are TGTGCCAGCAGCGCCGGGGGACTAGGAGAGACCCAGTACTTC.